The TCR beta chain described here comes from a study of CD8 T cells in ankylosing spondylitis. This clonotype occurred a few times. TCRdb re-called the 5' RACE reads with MiXCR, one entry per CDR3 protein. The data contain 130,000 or so distinct CDR3 sequences, over 9.5% of them seen just once; the ten biggest clones take up less than 5%. The sequencing sample was made of blood, either unsorted or a sorted T cell fraction (not recorded which). The clonotype was recovered from a female donor with ankylosing spondylitis or in good health (not recorded which).

This chain's CDR3 is CASSPNRQDREQFF. The CDR3 DNA reads TGTGCCAGCAGCCCCAACCGACAGGATCGGGAGCAGTTCTTC. The chain combines TRBV5-5 with TRBJ2-1, with D possibly TRBD1 on 6 matching bases. Trimming pared 4 bases from V and 10 bases from J, leaving 18 bases between. CDR1 SGHKS and CDR2 YYEKEE come from the germline V gene (reference sequence). CDR3 length equals 14 residues.